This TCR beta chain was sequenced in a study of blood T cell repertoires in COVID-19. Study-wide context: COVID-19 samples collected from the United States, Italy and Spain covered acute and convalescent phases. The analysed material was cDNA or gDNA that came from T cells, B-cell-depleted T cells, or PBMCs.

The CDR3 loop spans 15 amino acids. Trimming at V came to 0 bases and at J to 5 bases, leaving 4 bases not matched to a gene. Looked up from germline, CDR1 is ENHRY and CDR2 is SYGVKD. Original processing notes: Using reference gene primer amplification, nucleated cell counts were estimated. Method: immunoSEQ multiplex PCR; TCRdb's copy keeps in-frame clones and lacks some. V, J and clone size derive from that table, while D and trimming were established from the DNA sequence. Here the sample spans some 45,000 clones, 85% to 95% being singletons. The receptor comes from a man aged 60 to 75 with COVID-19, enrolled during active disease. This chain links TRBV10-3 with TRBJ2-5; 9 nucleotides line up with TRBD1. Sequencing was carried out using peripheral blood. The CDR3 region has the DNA TGTGCCATCAGTGAGTCAACAGGGGGCCGGGAGACCCAGTACTTC. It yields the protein CAISESTGGRETQYF.